These 4 T cell receptor beta chains came from one sample sequenced in a study of cytomegalovirus exposure and HLA in healthy donors. With 60 Vbeta and 13 Jbeta primers, the PCR was carried out. Clones were read by immunoSEQ multiplex PCR, and TCRdb kept only the in-frame ones, dropping some. The specimen's table records roughly 73,000 clones. Sequencing was done on a sample of PBMCs. These receptors were obtained from a man between 45 and 60 years old in good health and CMV-seropositive.

The gene calls are TRBV5-4 and TRBJ2-7; D ambiguous. The CDR3 loop spans 14 amino acids. V lost 4 bases and J 2 bases, leaving 13 bases between the germline ends. Germline CDR1 is SGHNT and CDR2 is YYREEE (reference sequence). In DNA, the CDR3 is TGTGCCAGCAGCCAGATGTCCTTTACCTACGAGCAGTACTTC. Residues: CASSQMSFTYEQYF.

This sequence joins TRBV5-4 and TRBJ1-1; D is possibly TRBD1 (6 bases). Trimming shortened V by 0 bases and J by 5 bases, and 14 bases separated the two germline ends. Germline V lookup: CDR1 SGHNT, CDR2 YYREEE (reference sequence). This CDR3 is built from 15 residues. CDR3 sequence: CASSLARGRGTEAFF. The CDR3, as DNA: TGTGCCAGCAGCTTGGCCAGGGGAAGAGGGACTGAAGCTTTCTTT.

CDR3 nucleotides: TGTGCCAGCTCACCACCCGGCGGGGGTTCACCCCTCCACTTT. Its protein is CASSPPGGGSPLHF. This chain links TRBV18 with TRBJ1-6; the D gene is possibly TRBD1 (5 bases). Germline CDR1 KGHSH, CDR2 LQKENI. V gave up 0 bases and J gave up 9 bases, with 9 bases separating them. The CDR3 is made up of 14 amino acids.

The chain uses TRBV6-5 and TRBJ2-1, with unresolved D. Germline V gene sequence: CDR1 MNHEY, CDR2 SVGAGI. The CDR3 is 13 amino acids. Trimming took off 2 bases at V and 8 bases at J, with 10 bases between the two ends. CDR3 bases: TGTGCCAGCAGTTACCGTCCTAGAGATGAGCAGTTCTTC. Translated: CASSYRPRDEQFF.